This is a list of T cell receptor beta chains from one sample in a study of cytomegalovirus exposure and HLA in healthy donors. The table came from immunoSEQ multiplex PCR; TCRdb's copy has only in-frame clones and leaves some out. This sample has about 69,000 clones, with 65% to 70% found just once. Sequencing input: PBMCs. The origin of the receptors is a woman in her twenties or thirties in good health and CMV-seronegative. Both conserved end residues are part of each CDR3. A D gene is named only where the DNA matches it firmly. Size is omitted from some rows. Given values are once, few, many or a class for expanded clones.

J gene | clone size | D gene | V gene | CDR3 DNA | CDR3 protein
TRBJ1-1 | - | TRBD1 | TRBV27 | TGTGCCAGCAGTTTAGGGACAGGGGGTAAGAACACTGAAGCTTTCTTT | CASSLGTGGKNTEAFF
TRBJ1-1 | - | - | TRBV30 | TGTGCCTGGAGTGTACGGAGGGAGGGGACTGAAGCTTTCTTT | CAWSVRREGTEAFF
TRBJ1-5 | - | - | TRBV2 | TGTGCCAGCACCCCAGGGATCAGCAATCAGCCCCAGCATTTT | CASTPGISNQPQHF
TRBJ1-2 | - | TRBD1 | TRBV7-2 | TGTGCCAGCAGGTCCCCCGACAGGGAGGGCTACACCTTC | CASRSPDREGYTF
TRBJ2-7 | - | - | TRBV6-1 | TGTGCCAGCAGTGAAGCTGGACAGCCCTACGAGCAGTACTTC | CASSEAGQPYEQYF
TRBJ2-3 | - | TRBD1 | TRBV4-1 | TGCGCCAGCAGCCAAGATGGTGGACAGGGCACAGATACGCAGTATTTT | CASSQDGGQGTDTQYF
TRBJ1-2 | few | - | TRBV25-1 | TGTGCCAGCGAATCAGTCGGCTACACCTTC | CASESVGYTF
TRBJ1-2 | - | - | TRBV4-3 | TGCGCCAGCAGCCAAGATGGTGCAGATTTCTATGGCTACACCTTC | CASSQDGADFYGYTF
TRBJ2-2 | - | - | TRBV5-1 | TGCGCCAGCAGCTCGGAGGCCGGGGAGCTGTTTTTT | CASSSEAGELFF
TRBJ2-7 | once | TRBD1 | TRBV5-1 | TGCGCCAGCAGCTTGGCCAGTGACAGGGGAAAATACGAGCAGTACTTC | CASSLASDRGKYEQYF
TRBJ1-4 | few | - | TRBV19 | TGTGCCAGTAGGAGGGAAAAACTGTTTTTT | CASRREKLFF
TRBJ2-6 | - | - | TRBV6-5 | TGTGCCAGCCGAGAGGGGGGGTATGGGGCCAACGTCCTGACTTTC | CASREGGYGANVLTF
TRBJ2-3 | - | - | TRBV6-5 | TGTGCCAGCAGAGGGCGGGCGAGGGCAGATACGCAGTATTTT | CASRGRARADTQYF
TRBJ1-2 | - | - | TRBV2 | TGTGCCAGCAGTGAAAGAAGGGGCGGCTACACCTTC | CASSERRGGYTF
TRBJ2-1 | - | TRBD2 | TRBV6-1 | TGTGCCAGCAGTGATGATATGGTAGCGGGGGTTGGTGAGCAGTTCTTC | CASSDDMVAGVGEQFF
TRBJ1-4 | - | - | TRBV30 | TGTGCCTGGTCTCCCAAGGGGTCGGGACTGCGTTTGGGAAAACTGTTTTTT | CAWSPKGSGLRLGKLFF
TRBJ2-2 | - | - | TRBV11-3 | TGTGCCAGCAGCGACGCGAGGATCACCGGGGAGCTGTTTTTT | CASSDARITGELFF
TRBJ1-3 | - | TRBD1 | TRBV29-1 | TGCAGCGTTAGGGGGCAAGGAAACACCATATATTTT | CSVRGQGNTIYF
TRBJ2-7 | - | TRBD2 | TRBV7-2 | TGTGCCAGCAGCTCGGGGGGTGGGAACAGACTTGCCTACGAGCAGTACTTC | CASSSGGGNRLAYEQYF
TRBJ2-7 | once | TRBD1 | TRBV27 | TGTGCCAGCAGTGTAAGACAGGGGGCCTACGAGCAGTACTTC | CASSVRQGAYEQYF
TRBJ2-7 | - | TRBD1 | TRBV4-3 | TGCGCCAGCAGCCAATCGGGGACAGGACCCTTCTACGAGCAGTACTTC | CASSQSGTGPFYEQYF
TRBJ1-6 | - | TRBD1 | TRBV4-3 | TGCGCCAGCAGCCATGCTGGGACAGGGAGAAATTCACCCCTCCACTTT | CASSHAGTGRNSPLHF
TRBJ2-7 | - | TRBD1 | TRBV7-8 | TGTGCCAGCAGCTTAGCGGGAGGACAGGGATCCGAGCAGTACTTC | CASSLAGGQGSEQYF
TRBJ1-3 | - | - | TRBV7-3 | TGTGCCAGCAGCATGAGCTCTGGAAACACCATATATTTT | CASSMSSGNTIYF
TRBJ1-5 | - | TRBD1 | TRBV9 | TGTGCCAGCAGCCCAGGGGGGTCGGTGGTTCAGCCCCAGCATTTT | CASSPGGSVVQPQHF
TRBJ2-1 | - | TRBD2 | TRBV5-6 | TGTGCCAGCAGCTTGCTCTGGCGGGGGGGCTACAATGAGCAGTTCTTC | CASSLLWRGGYNEQFF
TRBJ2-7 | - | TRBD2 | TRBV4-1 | TGCGCCAGCAGCCAAGGTCTTAGCGGGGGATACGAGCAGTACTTC | CASSQGLSGGYEQYF
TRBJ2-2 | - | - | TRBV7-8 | TGTGCCAGCAGCTTAGGCAGGGCATTAACCGGGGAGCTGTTTTTT | CASSLGRALTGELFF
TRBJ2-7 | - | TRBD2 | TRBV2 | TGTGCCAGCAGACCGACTAGCGTTGCCTACGAGCAGTACTTC | CASRPTSVAYEQYF